One sample yielded the 13 T cell receptor beta chains listed below, sequenced in a study of control samples from healthy donors and cancer patients. Profiled with immunoSEQ multiplex PCR; TCRdb holds only in-frame clones, not every one. The sample has roughly 150,000 clones, about 93% seen once. What was sequenced was blood. The receptors here all came from a young woman in good health.

This rearrangement joins TRBV11-2 to TRBJ2-7; TRBD2 matches 12 bases. This CDR3 spans 18 amino acids. Germline V CDR1 and CDR2: SGHAT, FQNNGV. V shed 5 bases and J 0 bases; nucleotides not matched to a gene: 11. The CDR3 spells CASSPTAVTSGSSYEQYF. For the CDR3, the DNA is TGTGCCAGCAGCCCTACCGCGGTGACTAGCGGGAGCTCCTACGAGCAGTACTTC.

This chain links TRBV4-3 with TRBJ2-1; 12 bases map to TRBD2. The CDR3 consists of 18 residues. The V gene end was trimmed by 0 bases and the J gene end by 6 bases; junction bases not matched to a gene: 9. Germline V lookup: CDR1 LGHNA, CDR2 YSLEER. CDR3 sequence reads: CASSQDPLAGGQGNEQFF. DNA for the CDR3: TGCGCCAGCAGCCAAGATCCCCTAGCGGGAGGGCAAGGCAATGAGCAGTTCTTC.

This chain links TRBV4-3 with TRBJ1-1; D is unresolved. CDR1 and CDR2 (germline): LGHNA, YSLEER. The CDR3 spans 15 residues. V was clipped by 4 bases and J by 4 bases, with 16 bases between them. The CDR3 DNA reads as TGCGCCAGCAGCCCGAGTGTTGTGGCCGGCACTGAAGCTTTCTTT. Translation: CASSPSVVAGTEAFF.

In DNA, the CDR3 is TGTGCCAGCAGCCTTGTAGTGACCTATAATTCACCCCTCCACTTT. It codes for CASSLVVTYNSPLHF. V usage is TRBV6-5 and J usage is TRBJ1-6; D gene unclear. Trimming took 6 bases from V and 2 from J, leaving 11 bases between them. This CDR3 spans 15 amino acids. Looked up from germline, CDR1 is MNHEY and CDR2 is SVGAGI.

This clone came up once. The chain links TRBV29-1 to TRBJ2-7; perhaps TRBD2 as D (5 bases). CDR3 length equals 12 residues. Germline CDR1 reads SQVTM; CDR2 reads ANQGSEA. V was cut by 4 bases and J by 1 base, with 8 bases left in between. DNA for the CDR3: TGCAGCGTTGGACTAAGATCCTACGAGCAGTACTTC. Translated: CSVGLRSYEQYF.

This chain connects TRBV28 to TRBJ2-7, with 10 bases that match TRBD2. With V trimmed by 2 bases and J by 3 bases, 4 bases remained unmatched. The CDR3 has 15 amino acids. Germline values: CDR1 MDHEN, CDR2 SYDVKM. The DNA of the CDR3 is TGTGCCAGCAGTTTACGGGCTAGCGGGAGCTACGAGCAGTACTTC. Translation: CASSLRASGSYEQYF.

The rearrangement links TRBV5-1 to TRBJ1-5, with TRBD1 matching 7 bases. The CDR3 length is 24 residues. Germline V CDR1 and CDR2: SGHRS, YFSETQ. V lost 2 bases to trimming and J lost 1 base; unmatched junction nucleotides: 30. The CDR3 sequence is CASSFLPPPGMVGGAGRSNQPQHF. The CDR3 DNA reads as TGCGCCAGCAGCTTCTTACCCCCCCCAGGTATGGTAGGGGGCGCCGGGAGAAGCAATCAGCCCCAGCATTTT.

V gene TRBV3-1 (or the pseudogene TRBV3-2) combines with J gene TRBJ1-3; D is unclear. This CDR3 contains 16 residues. V gave up 1 base and J gave up 0 bases, with 10 bases separating them. The germline V gene has CDR1 LGHDT and CDR2 YNNKEL (reference sequence). In DNA form, the CDR3 reads TGTGCCAGCAGCCAAGGACGACGGCTCTCTGGAAACACCATATATTTT. This sequence encodes CASSQGRRLSGNTIYF.

This chain links TRBV12-3 or TRBV12-4 with TRBJ2-7, with TRBD1 identical over 8 bases. With 8 bases clipped from V and 2 bases from J, the junction kept 5 bases outside the gene matches. CDR3 length: 13 amino acids. CDR3 DNA sequence: TGTGCCAGCCGGCGGACAGGGACCTACGAGCAGTACTTC. This encodes CASRRTGTYEQYF.

The rearrangement joins TRBV18 to TRBJ2-7; 12 nucleotides line up with TRBD1. J lost 5 bases, V lost 3 bases, and 5 bases had no gene match. The CDR3 has 15 residues. Germline V gene sequence: CDR1 KGHSH, CDR2 LQKENI. Here the CDR3 reads CASSPGQGAGDEQYF. CDR3 sequence (DNA): TGTGCCAGCTCACCGGGACAGGGGGCGGGGGACGAGCAGTACTTC. The variable domain in full, with the rest retrieved from reference TRBV18 and TRBJ2-7, is NAGVMQNPRHLVRRRGQEARLRCSPMKGHSHVYWYRQLPEEGLKFMVYLQKENIIDESGMPKERFSAEFPKEGPSILRIQQVVRGDSAAYFCASSPGQGAGDEQYFGPGTRLTVT.

The V call is TRBV5-6, the J call TRBJ2-5; maybe TRBD2 (5 bases). Trimming took off 1 base at V and 2 bases at J, with 15 bases between the two ends. This CDR3 comprises 16 residues. Germline V gene lookup returns CDR1 SGHDT and CDR2 YYEEEE. CDR3 nucleotide sequence: TGTGCCAGCAGCTTGTATGGCGGGTACGGTCAAGAGACCCAGTACTTC. Protein product: CASSLYGGYGQETQYF. Full variable domain (remainder filled in from reference TRBV5-6 and TRBJ2-5): DAGVTQSPTHLIKTRGQQVTLRCSPKSGHDTVSWYQQALGQGPQFIFQYYEEEERQRGNFPDRFSGHQFPNYSSELNVNALLLGDSALYLCASSLYGGYGQETQYFGPGTRLLVL.

This clone was seen just once. The chain combines TRBV6-5 with TRBJ1-2, with TRBD1 as a possible D gene (5 bases). The V end lost 8 bases, the J end lost 6 bases, and 10 bases lay between the germline ends. Germline-derived CDR1 and CDR2 are MNHEY and SVGAGI. The CDR3 loop spans 11 amino acids. CDR3 bases: TGTGCCAGCCTAAGCAGGGATGGCTACACCTTC. It translates to CASLSRDGYTF.

The chain joins TRBV7-9 to TRBJ2-5, with TRBD1 matching 8 bases. Unmatched junction bases numbered 8, after V lost 5 bases and J lost 3 bases. The CDR3 loop spans 15 amino acids. The germline V gene has CDR1 SEHNR and CDR2 FQNEAQ (reference sequence). This chain's CDR3 is CASSAQGGPEETQYF. The CDR3 coding sequence is TGTGCCAGCAGCGCACAGGGGGGACCCGAAGAGACCCAGTACTTC.